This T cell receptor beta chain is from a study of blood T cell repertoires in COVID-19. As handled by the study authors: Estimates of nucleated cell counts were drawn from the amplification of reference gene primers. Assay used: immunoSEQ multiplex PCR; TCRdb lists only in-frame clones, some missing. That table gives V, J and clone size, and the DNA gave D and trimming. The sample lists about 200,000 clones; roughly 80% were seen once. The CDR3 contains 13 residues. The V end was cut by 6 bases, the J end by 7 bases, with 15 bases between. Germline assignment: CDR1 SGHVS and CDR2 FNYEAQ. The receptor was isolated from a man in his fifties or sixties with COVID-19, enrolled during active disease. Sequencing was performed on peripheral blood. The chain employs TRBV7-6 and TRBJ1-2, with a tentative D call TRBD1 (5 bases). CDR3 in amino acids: CASSPKTEVGYTF. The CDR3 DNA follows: TGTGCCAGCAGTCCAAAGACAGAGGTTGGCTACACCTTC. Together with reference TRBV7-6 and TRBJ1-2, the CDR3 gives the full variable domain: GAGVSQSPRYKVTKRGQDVALRCDPISGHVSLYWYRQALGQGPEFLTYFNYEAQQDKSGLPNDRFSAERPEGSISTLTIQRTEQRDSAMYRCASSPKTEVGYTFGSGTRLTVV.